The T cell receptor (beta chain) described here comes from a study of cytotoxic CD8 clonotypes in ibrutinib-treated CLL. The CDR3 totals 15 residues. Germline CDR1 WSHSY, CDR2 SAAADI. Deletions cut 0 bases from V and 0 bases from J, with 9 bases between. Clones were read by immunoSEQ multiplex PCR, and TCRdb kept only the in-frame ones, dropping some. The table includes approximately 84,000 clones, 70% to 90% detected once. Specimen: PBMCs, collected before ibrutinib treatment. This receptor was identified in a human donor with chronic lymphocytic leukemia. The chain uses TRBV10-2 and TRBJ2-7; no clear D gene. This CDR3 is CASSESIGSSYEQYF. The DNA of the CDR3 is TGCGCCAGCAGTGAGTCGATAGGTAGCTCCTACGAGCAGTACTTC.